This T cell receptor (beta chain) appears in the sequencing data of a study of control samples from healthy donors and cancer patients. Using immunoSEQ multiplex PCR, the repertoire was profiled, and TCRdb retains in-frame clones only, with some absent. The sample holds roughly 400,000 clones, 75% to 95% seen once. Germline lookup yields CDR1 SGDLS and CDR2 YYNGEE. V lost 2 bases to trimming and J lost 0 bases, with 8 bases between them. CDR3 size: 14 residues. This chain joins TRBV9 and TRBJ1-1; D call uncertain. The sample comprised PBMCs. This clonotype was obtained from a man aged 35-49 years with head and neck cancer. The CDR3 nucleotides read TGTGCCAGCAGCGTGGACCGAATGAACACTGAAGCTTTCTTT. It translates to CASSVDRMNTEAFF.